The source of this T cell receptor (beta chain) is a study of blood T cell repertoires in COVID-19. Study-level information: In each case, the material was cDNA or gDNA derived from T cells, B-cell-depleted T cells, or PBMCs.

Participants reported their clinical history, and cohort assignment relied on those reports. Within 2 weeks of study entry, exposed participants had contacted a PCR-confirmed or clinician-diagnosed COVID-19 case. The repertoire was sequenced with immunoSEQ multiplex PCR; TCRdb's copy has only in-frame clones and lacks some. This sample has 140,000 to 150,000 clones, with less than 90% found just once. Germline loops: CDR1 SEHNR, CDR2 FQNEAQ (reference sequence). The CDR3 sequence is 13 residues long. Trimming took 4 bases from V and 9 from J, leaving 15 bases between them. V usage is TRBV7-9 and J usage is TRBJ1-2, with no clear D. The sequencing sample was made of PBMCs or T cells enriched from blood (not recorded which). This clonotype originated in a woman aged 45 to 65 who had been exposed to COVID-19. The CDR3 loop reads CASSSGGGYRYTF. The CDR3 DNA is TGTGCCAGCAGCTCCGGCGGAGGGTATCGCTACACCTTC.